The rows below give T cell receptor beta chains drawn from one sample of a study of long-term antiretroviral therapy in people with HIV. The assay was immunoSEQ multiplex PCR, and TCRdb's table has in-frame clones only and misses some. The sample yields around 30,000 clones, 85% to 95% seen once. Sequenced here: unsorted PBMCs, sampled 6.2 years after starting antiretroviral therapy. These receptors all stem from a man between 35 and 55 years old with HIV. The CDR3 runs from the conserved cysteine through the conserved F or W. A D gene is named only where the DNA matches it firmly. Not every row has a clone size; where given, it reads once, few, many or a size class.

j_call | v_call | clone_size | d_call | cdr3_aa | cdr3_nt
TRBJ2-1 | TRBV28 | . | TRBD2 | CASSQTGTRAVEQFF | TGTGCCAGCAGTCAAACAGGGACTAGGGCGGTTGAGCAGTTCTTC
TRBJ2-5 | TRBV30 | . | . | CAWNSWGDQETQYF | TGTGCCTGGAATTCGTGGGGGGACCAAGAGACCCAGTACTTC
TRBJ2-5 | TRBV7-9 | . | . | CATPRGETQYF | TGTGCCACCCCGAGGGGAGAGACCCAGTACTTC
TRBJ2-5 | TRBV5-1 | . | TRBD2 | CASSLTGGQETQYF | TGCGCCAGCAGCTTGACGGGGGGTCAAGAGACCCAGTACTTC
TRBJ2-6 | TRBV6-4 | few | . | CASRTDSGANVLTF | TGTGCCAGCAGGACAGACTCTGGGGCCAACGTCCTGACTTTC
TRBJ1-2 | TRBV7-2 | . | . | CASSLAGLDGYTF | TGTGCCAGCAGCTTAGCAGGATTGGATGGCTACACCTTC
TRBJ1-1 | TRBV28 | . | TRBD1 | CASSSGQGVRAFF | TGTGCCAGCAGTTCGGGACAGGGGGTTCGGGCTTTCTTT
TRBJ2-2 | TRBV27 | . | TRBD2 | CASGRTSGKIGELFF | TGTGCCAGCGGCAGGACTAGCGGGAAAATCGGGGAGCTGTTTTTT
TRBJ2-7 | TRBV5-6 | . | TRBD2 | CASSLGAGVVEQYF | TGTGCCAGCAGCTTGGGAGCGGGAGTTGTTGAGCAGTACTTC
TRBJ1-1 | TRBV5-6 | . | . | CASRSVAANTEAFF | TGTGCCAGCAGGTCTGTGGCAGCAAACACTGAAGCTTTCTTT
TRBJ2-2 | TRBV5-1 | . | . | CASSFPTEYPTGELFF | TGCGCCAGCAGCTTCCCGACAGAATACCCTACCGGGGAGCTGTTTTTT
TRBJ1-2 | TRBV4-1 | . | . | CASSQDRQSYGYTF | TGCGCCAGCAGCCAAGATAGACAGAGCTATGGCTACACCTTC
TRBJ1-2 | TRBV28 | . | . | CASSLRTFRGGYTF | TGTGCCAGCAGTTTAAGGACATTCAGGGGAGGCTACACCTTC
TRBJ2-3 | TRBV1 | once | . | CTSGRAYSWREALPTDTQYF | TGCACCAGCGGACGGGCATACAGTTGGCGGGAGGCCCTTCCCACAGATACGCAGTATTTT
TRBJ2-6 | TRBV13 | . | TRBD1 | CASSPSSGGESSGANVLTF | TGTGCCAGCAGCCCGTCCTCAGGGGGAGAGAGCTCTGGGGCCAACGTCCTGACTTTC
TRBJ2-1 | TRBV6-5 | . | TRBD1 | CASSYRGQGNEQFF | TGTGCCAGCAGTTACCGGGGACAGGGAAATGAGCAGTTCTTC
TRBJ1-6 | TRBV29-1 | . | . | CSVDRPGKGSPLHF | TGCAGCGTTGATCGTCCAGGTAAGGGTTCACCCCTCCACTTT
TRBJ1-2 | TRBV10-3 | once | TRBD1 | CAIPDRDRGQDYGYTF | TGTGCCATCCCAGACCGGGACAGGGGTCAGGACTATGGCTACACCTTC
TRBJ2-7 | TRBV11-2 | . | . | CASSPAVEQYF | TGTGCCAGCAGCCCCGCTGTAGAGCAGTACTTC
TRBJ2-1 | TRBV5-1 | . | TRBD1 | CASSFMGQGAGNEQFF | TGCGCCAGCAGCTTTATGGGACAGGGGGCTGGAAATGAGCAGTTCTTC
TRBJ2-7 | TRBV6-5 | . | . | CASSPGHDWGFEQYF | TGTGCCAGCAGCCCCGGTCACGACTGGGGATTCGAGCAGTACTTC
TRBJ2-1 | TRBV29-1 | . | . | CSVARDFLRYNEQFF | TGCAGCGTAGCACGGGACTTCCTGCGCTACAATGAGCAGTTCTTC
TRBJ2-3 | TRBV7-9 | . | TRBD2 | CASSQAGSTDTQYF | TGTGCCAGCAGCCAAGCGGGGAGCACAGATACGCAGTATTTT
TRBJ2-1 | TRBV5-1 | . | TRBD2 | CASSDDGLAGTLNEQFF | TGCGCCAGCAGCGACGATGGGCTAGCGGGAACCCTCAATGAGCAGTTCTTC
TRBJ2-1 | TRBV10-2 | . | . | CASRDGREQFF | TGCGCCAGCAGAGACGGGAGAGAGCAGTTCTTC
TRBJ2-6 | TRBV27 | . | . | CASRASGLALSGANVLTF | TGTGCCAGCAGGGCTAGTGGCCTCGCTCTTTCTGGGGCCAACGTCCTGACTTTC
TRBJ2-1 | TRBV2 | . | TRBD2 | CASRRWEGNEQFF | TGTGCCAGCAGGAGATGGGAGGGGAATGAGCAGTTCTTC
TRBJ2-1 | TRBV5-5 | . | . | CASSLWLEENEQFF | TGTGCCAGCAGCTTGTGGCTGGAGGAAAATGAGCAGTTCTTC
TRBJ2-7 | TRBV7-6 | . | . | CASSLAPSTQLSYEQYF | TGTGCCAGCAGCTTAGCCCCCTCTACTCAGCTTTCCTACGAGCAGTACTTC
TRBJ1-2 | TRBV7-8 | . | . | CASGTSARTTNYGYTF | TGTGCCAGCGGAACAAGTGCCCGTACTACTAACTATGGCTACACCTTC
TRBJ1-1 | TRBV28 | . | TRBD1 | CASSPHDRENTEAFF | TGTGCCAGCAGTCCTCACGACAGGGAAAACACTGAAGCTTTCTTT
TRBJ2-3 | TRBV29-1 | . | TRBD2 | CSVTAGLGDTQYF | TGCAGCGTTACAGCGGGACTAGGAGATACGCAGTATTTT
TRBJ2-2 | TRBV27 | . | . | CASRSPNTGELFF | TGTGCCAGCAGATCACCTAACACCGGGGAGCTGTTTTTT
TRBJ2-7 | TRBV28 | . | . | CASSYQTSEIKYF | TGTGCCAGCAGCTATCAGACATCAGAGATAAAGTACTTC
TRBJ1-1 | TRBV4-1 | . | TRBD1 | CASSHPRTGGTEAFF | TGCGCCAGCAGCCACCCCAGGACAGGGGGGACTGAAGCTTTCTTT
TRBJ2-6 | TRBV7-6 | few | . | CASSLGVLGSGANVLTF | TGTGCCAGCAGCTTAGGGGTTTTGGGTAGTGGGGCCAACGTCCTGACTTTC
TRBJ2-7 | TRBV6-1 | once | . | CASSPGPTLGYEQYF | TGTGCCAGCAGTCCGGGACCGACGCTCGGATACGAGCAGTACTTC
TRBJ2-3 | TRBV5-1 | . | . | CASSLVGGEGTDTQYF | TGCGCCAGCAGCTTGGTCGGGGGCGAGGGCACAGATACGCAGTATTTT
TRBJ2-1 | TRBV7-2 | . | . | CASEPGGRYNEQFF | TGTGCCAGCGAGCCCGGAGGCCGATACAATGAGCAGTTCTTC
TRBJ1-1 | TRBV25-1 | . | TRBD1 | CASSAGQAYTEAFF | TGTGCCAGCAGTGCGGGACAGGCATACACTGAAGCTTTCTTT